This passage covers 27 T cell receptor beta chains from one sample sequenced in a study of T cells in localized non-small cell lung cancer. Assay: immunoSEQ multiplex PCR; the TCRdb copy retains only in-frame clones and omits some. The sample records tens of thousands of clones, approximately 90% being singletons. The sequences come from peripheral blood, collected before any cancer treatment. These receptors were collected from a female donor aged 60 or older with stage I lung adenocarcinoma.

A single count supports this clone. This chain joins TRBV6-5 and TRBJ2-4; D might be TRBD2 (5 bases). This CDR3 comprises 15 residues. The V end lost 2 bases, the J end lost 6 bases, and 14 bases lay between the germline ends. The germline CDR1 and CDR2 sequences are MNHEY and SVGAGI. CDR3 in amino acids: CASSYGVPRGNIQYF. CDR3 bases: TGTGCCAGCAGTTACGGAGTACCCCGGGGAAACATTCAGTACTTC.

The J gene is TRBJ1-1, the V gene TRBV14; D call uncertain. CDR1 SGHDN and CDR2 FVKESK come from the germline V gene. The CDR3 consists of 16 residues. Trimming took 4 bases from V and 0 from J, leaving 15 bases between them. The CDR3 bases are TGTGCCAGCAGCCTTTCTACTCCAGGTATGAACACTGAAGCTTTCTTT. It codes for CASSLSTPGMNTEAFF.

The chain couples TRBV29-1 to TRBJ1-1, with 7 bases lining up with TRBD1. J gave up 11 bases and V 4 bases, and 10 bases lay outside the gene matches. Germline V lookup: CDR1 SQVTM, CDR2 ANQGSEA. CDR3 size: 12 residues. CDR3: CSVGRTGSGAFF. The CDR3 bases are TGCAGCGTTGGGAGGACAGGATCGGGGGCTTTCTTT.

The rearrangement joins TRBV7-3 to TRBJ1-1; TRBD1 matches at 9 bases. The CDR3 extends over 14 amino acids. CDR1 is SGHTA, CDR2 FQGTGA, per germline. V lost 8 bases to trimming and J lost 2 bases; unmatched junction nucleotides: 6. The CDR3 region is CASQSGQGNTEAFF. Here the CDR3 DNA reads TGTGCCAGCCAATCGGGACAGGGAAACACTGAAGCTTTCTTT.

The rearrangement links TRBV5-1 to TRBJ2-1; 9 nucleotides agree with TRBD2. The CDR3 has 17 residues. The germline CDR1 and CDR2 sequences are SGHRS and YFSETQ. Trimming at V came to 4 bases and at J to 3 bases, leaving 11 bases not matched to a gene. Here the CDR3 DNA reads TGCGCCAGCAGCAGGACCTTAGCGGGGGTGGACTACAATGAGCAGTTCTTC. This sequence encodes CASSRTLAGVDYNEQFF.

The rearrangement uses TRBV4-3 and TRBJ1-1; D not certain. CDR1 is LGHNA and CDR2 is YSLEER in the germline V gene. CDR3 length: 15 residues. V shed 0 bases and J shed 1 base, with 9 bases lying between them. In nucleotides, the CDR3 is TGCGCCAGCAGCCAAGATCTCCTGGCGAACACTGAAGCTTTCTTT. Encoded protein: CASSQDLLANTEAFF.

V gene TRBV25-1 combines with J gene TRBJ1-6; D is perhaps TRBD1 (6 bases). Trimming took 5 bases from V and 7 from J, leaving 12 bases between them. This CDR3 comprises 14 residues. The V gene's germline CDR1 is MGHDK and CDR2 SYGVNS. Written as DNA, the CDR3 is TGTGCCAGCAGTAGCTTCCAGGGGAATTCACCCCTCCACTTT. This sequence encodes CASSSFQGNSPLHF.

The V and J genes are TRBV12-5 and TRBJ1-6; 8 positions agree with TRBD1. Germline V CDR1 and CDR2: LGHNT, FRNRAP. V lost 4 bases, J lost 9 bases, and 2 bases stayed unmatched. The CDR3 is 13 residues long. The chain's CDR3 is CASGSTGASPLHF. CDR3 sequence (DNA): TGTGCTAGTGGTTCGACAGGGGCTTCACCCCTCCACTTT.

This chain connects TRBV5-4 to TRBJ2-5; 14 bases fit TRBD2. The germline CDR1 and CDR2 sequences are SGHNT and YYREEE (reference sequence). The CDR3 spans 14 residues. Trimming cost V 9 bases and J 5 bases; bases outside gene matches: 6. The CDR3 nucleotides read TGTGCCACCAGACTAGCGGGGGGGCGGGAGACCCAGTACTTC. This encodes CATRLAGGRETQYF. Combining the CDR3 with reference TRBV5-4 and TRBJ2-5 gives the whole variable domain ETGVTQSPTHLIKTRGQQVTLRCSSQSGHNTVSWYQQALGQGPQFIFQYYREEENGRGNFPPRFSGLQFPNYSSELNVNALELDDSALYLCATRLAGGRETQYFGPGTRLLVL.

The V and J genes are TRBV7-8 and TRBJ2-5; 11 bases fit TRBD2. V was pared by 5 bases and J by 2 bases, with 7 bases of the junction left unmatched. Germline V gives CDR1 SGHVS, CDR2 FQNEAQ. This CDR3 has 16 residues. CDR3 in DNA: TGTGCCAGCAGCACTCAACGGACTAGCGGGCAAGAGACCCAGTACTTC. Protein sequence: CASSTQRTSGQETQYF.

This chain joins TRBV12-2 and TRBJ1-4; no check of the table's D call, TRBD1, against the DNA was made. TRBV12-2 constitutes a pseudogene. The CDR3 loop spans 15 amino acids. The CDR3 here is CASRRLQAPNEKLFF. The CDR3 DNA is TGTGCAAGTCGCCGGTTACAGGCCCCTAATGAAAAACTGTTTTTT.

The genes are TRBV10-2 and TRBJ1-2, with TRBD1 matching 7 bases. The CDR3 extends over 13 amino acids. Germline CDR1 reads WSHSY; CDR2 reads SAAADI. Trimming at V came to 5 bases and at J to 4 bases, leaving 4 bases not matched to a gene. CDR3 DNA: TGCGCCAGCAGTAAGGACAGGATCTATGGCTACACCTTC. Encoded protein: CASSKDRIYGYTF.

CDR3 protein: CASSLSGHLTYEQYF. The CDR3 region has the DNA TGTGCCAGCAGCCTTTCCGGACACCTCACCTACGAGCAGTACTTC. J is TRBJ2-7 and V is TRBV6-6; TRBD1 might be the D (5 bases). The germline V and J ends were trimmed by 6 bases and 2 bases, with 17 bases remaining between them. This CDR3 is 15 amino acids long. Per germline, CDR1 MNHNY and CDR2 SVGAGI (reference sequence).

The CDR3 spells CASSLGSGVNEQFF. CDR3 sequence (DNA): TGTGCCAGCAGCTTAGGCAGCGGGGTCAATGAGCAGTTCTTC. J is TRBJ2-1 and V is TRBV11-1; 7 bases are shared with TRBD2. This CDR3 spans 14 amino acids. J gave up 6 bases and V 1 base, and 3 bases lay outside the gene matches. Per the germline V gene, CDR1 is SGHAT and CDR2 is FQDESV (reference sequence).

This chain uses TRBV5-6 with TRBJ1-3; 8 nucleotides match TRBD1. The V gene end was trimmed by 1 base and the J gene end by 7 bases; junction bases not matched to a gene: 1. CDR3 length: 13 residues. Germline V CDR1 and CDR2: SGHDT, YYEEEE. CDR3 sequence: CASSLQGANTIYF. CDR3 coding DNA: TGTGCCAGCAGCTTGCAGGGGGCTAACACCATATATTTT.

The V and J genes are TRBV30 and TRBJ1-1; D not certain. The CDR3 totals 15 residues. V was trimmed by 3 bases and J by 3 bases, leaving 17 bases between them. Germline V CDR1 and CDR2: GTSNPN, SVGIG (reference sequence). CDR3 in DNA: TGTGCCTGGAGCGCCCCCCAGTGGGGTCACACTGAAGCTTTCTTT. Translation gives CAWSAPQWGHTEAFF.

The chain employs TRBV6-7 and TRBJ2-7; TRBD1 matches at 8 bases. TRBV6-7 is an open reading frame whose function is uncertain. The J segment lost 5 bases and the V segment lost 3 bases, leaving 9 bases of the junction unmatched. This CDR3 spans 15 amino acids. CDR3 sequence: CASSYLDRVFHEQYF. Written as DNA, the CDR3 is TGTGCCAGCAGTTATCTGGACAGGGTTTTCCACGAGCAGTACTTC.

The rearrangement joins TRBV28 to TRBJ2-2; D unresolved. The germline V gene encodes CDR1 MDHEN and CDR2 SYDVKM. Trimming left V 2 bases short and J 2 bases short, with 9 bases between. The CDR3 runs to 15 residues. CDR3 DNA sequence: TGTGCCAGCAGTTTACAAGGGCTCAACACCGGGGAGCTGTTTTTT. Encoded protein: CASSLQGLNTGELFF.

This rearrangement joins TRBV5-6 to TRBJ2-2; 9 bases line up with TRBD2. V gave up 3 bases and J gave up 3 bases; unmatched junction bases: 6. This CDR3 contains 16 residues. The germline gives CDR1 SGHDT, CDR2 YYEEEE. The CDR3 DNA reads TGTGCCAGCAGCTCGCCAGCGGGGGGTTACACCGGGGAGCTGTTTTTT. Translating gives CASSSPAGGYTGELFF.

This chain uses TRBV9 with TRBJ2-1, with 11 bases that match TRBD2. CDR1 and CDR2 from the germline V gene are SGDLS and YYNGEE. The CDR3 runs to 16 residues. Unmatched junction bases numbered 5, after V lost 0 bases and J lost 6 bases. CDR3 bases: TGTGCCAGCAGCGTAGCTGCGACTAGCGGGGCCAATGAGCAGTTCTTC. It yields the protein CASSVAATSGANEQFF.

The J gene is TRBJ1-5, the V gene TRBV30; D is perhaps TRBD1 (5 bases). This CDR3 has 13 residues. The ends were cut back, 7 bases at V and 4 bases at J, with 14 bases in the middle. Germline V gene lookup returns CDR1 GTSNPN and CDR2 SVGIG (reference sequence). The CDR3 sequence: CASSTGVNQPQHF. The CDR3, as DNA: TGTGCCTCCTCGACGGGGGTTAATCAGCCCCAGCATTTT.

J is TRBJ2-1 and V is TRBV29-1; D possibly corresponds to TRBD2 (5 bases). Trimming pared 2 bases from V and 8 bases from J, leaving 7 bases between. In germline, CDR1 is SQVTM, CDR2 ANQGSEA. The CDR3 is made up of 11 amino acids. Here the CDR3 reads CSVELRDEQFF. CDR3 sequence (DNA): TGCAGCGTTGAACTGAGGGATGAGCAGTTCTTC.

The genes are TRBV29-1 and TRBJ1-2; tentatively, D is TRBD1 (5 bases). The CDR3 loop spans 14 amino acids. The V end lost 3 bases, the J end lost 4 bases, and 15 bases lay between the germline ends. Germline loops: CDR1 SQVTM, CDR2 ANQGSEA. As DNA, the CDR3 is TGCAGCGTTGATCTCCCAGGGAAGGTCTATGGCTACACCTTC. It translates to CSVDLPGKVYGYTF.

V usage is TRBV5-4 and J usage is TRBJ1-2, with a tentative D call TRBD1 (5 bases). The germline gives CDR1 SGHNT, CDR2 YYREEE (reference sequence). The CDR3 spans 13 residues. Trimming took 0 bases from V and 2 from J, leaving 5 bases between them. CDR3: CASSLAGNYGYTF. The DNA for the CDR3 is TGTGCCAGCAGCTTGGCAGGGAACTATGGCTACACCTTC.

The chain has TRBV9 and TRBJ2-1, with D tentatively TRBD1 or TRBD2 (6 bases each). Germline V lookup: CDR1 SGDLS, CDR2 YYNGEE. This CDR3 spans 15 amino acids. Trimming pared 1 base from V and 6 bases from J, leaving 14 bases between. The DNA for the CDR3 is TGTGCCAGCAGCGTATACGGGGGCACCTCCAATGAGCAGTTCTTC. Protein sequence: CASSVYGGTSNEQFF.

The chain is built from TRBV27 and TRBJ2-1; D not resolved. Germline V gives CDR1 MNHEY, CDR2 SMNVEV (reference sequence). This CDR3 contains 11 residues. V shed 6 bases and J shed 5 bases, with 5 bases lying between them. Here the CDR3 DNA reads TGTGCCAGCAGGAAGAACAATGAGCAGTTCTTC. This codes for CASRKNNEQFF.

The chain is built from TRBV5-1 and TRBJ2-1; D may be TRBD2 (5 bases). Germline lookup yields CDR1 SGHRS and CDR2 YFSETQ. This CDR3 comprises 15 residues. Trimming shortened V by 5 bases and J by 4 bases, and 16 bases separated the two germline ends. CDR3 amino acids: CASRELPGGYNEQFF. Here the CDR3 DNA reads TGCGCCAGCAGGGAACTCCCCGGCGGGTACAATGAGCAGTTCTTC.